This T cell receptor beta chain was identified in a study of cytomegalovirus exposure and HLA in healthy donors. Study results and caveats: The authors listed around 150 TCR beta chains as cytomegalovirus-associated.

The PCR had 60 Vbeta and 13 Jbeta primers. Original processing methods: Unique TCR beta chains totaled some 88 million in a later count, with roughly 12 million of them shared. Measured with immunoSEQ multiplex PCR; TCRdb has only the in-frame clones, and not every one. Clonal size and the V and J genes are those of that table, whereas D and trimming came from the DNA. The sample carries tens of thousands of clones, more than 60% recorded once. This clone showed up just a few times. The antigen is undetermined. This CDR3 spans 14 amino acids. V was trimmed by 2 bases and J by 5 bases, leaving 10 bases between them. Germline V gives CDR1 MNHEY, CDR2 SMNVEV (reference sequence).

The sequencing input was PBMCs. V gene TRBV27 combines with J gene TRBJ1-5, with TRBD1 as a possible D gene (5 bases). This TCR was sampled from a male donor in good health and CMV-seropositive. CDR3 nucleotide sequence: TGTGCCAGCAGTTTACAGGGAAGTTATCAGCCCCAGCATTTT. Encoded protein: CASSLQGSYQPQHF.